This is a list of T cell receptor beta chains from one sample in a study of blood T cell repertoires in COVID-19. Assay: immunoSEQ multiplex PCR; the TCRdb copy retains only in-frame clones and omits some. The sample shows approximately 89,000 clones, more than 60% of them seen only once. Input material: peripheral blood. The receptors were sampled from a human donor in a cohort sampled during active COVID-19. Each CDR3 is given without its conserved first and last residue. A D gene is named only where the DNA matches it firmly. Only some rows state a clone size, as once, few, many or a class for expanded clones.

d_gene,v_gene,abundance,j_gene,CDR3aa
NA,TRBV28,NA,TRBJ2-7,ASKWGGAYEQY
TRBD1,TRBV5-6,NA,TRBJ2-7,ASSRGRGPYEQY
TRBD1,TRBV28,NA,TRBJ2-3,ASSPGTGGTDTQY
NA,TRBV30,NA,TRBJ1-4,AWSIFGAAGEKLF
TRBD1,TRBV27,once,TRBJ2-1,ASSLLYRDREVNEQF
NA,TRBV30,NA,TRBJ2-2,AWSRRGWPGELF
TRBD2,TRBV6-9,NA,TRBJ2-1,ASMGGGQYNEQF
TRBD2,TRBV18,NA,TRBJ2-5,ASTKGLAGPETQY
TRBD2,TRBV24-1,NA,TRBJ2-1,ATSDPTSGPYNEQF
NA,TRBV11-2,NA,TRBJ2-1,ASSFGGHSYNEQF
TRBD1,TRBV5-4,once,TRBJ2-5,ASSWGTGKKPEETQY
NA,TRBV14,few,TRBJ2-7,ARPRAPYEQY
NA,TRBV4-1,NA,TRBJ2-1,ASSQVDKNNEQF
TRBD1,TRBV28,NA,TRBJ2-7,ASSSAGTGVGEQY
NA,TRBV4-2,NA,TRBJ2-7,ASSQGGTEVTYEQY
TRBD2,TRBV24-1,NA,TRBJ2-3,ATSEDSGRTDTQY
TRBD1,TRBV19,NA,TRBJ2-7,ASRTTGSSYEQY
TRBD1,TRBV6-1,NA,TRBJ1-5,ASSGQGARGLKNQPQH
NA,TRBV11-2,NA,TRBJ1-3,ASSFFSGNTIY
TRBD1,TRBV11-2,NA,TRBJ2-2,ASSSTGTATGELF
NA,TRBV5-3,NA,TRBJ1-6,AREVGPH
NA,TRBV10-3,NA,TRBJ1-2,AISELGGVLYGYT
TRBD2,TRBV7-6,few,TRBJ2-7,ASSLDGGRGSEQY
TRBD1,TRBV9,once,TRBJ2-1,ASSVEDRLNEQF
NA,TRBV7-9,NA,TRBJ2-1,ASSPTTTPGEQF
TRBD2,TRBV4-3,few,TRBJ2-3,ASSRLTSGRPTDTQY
NA,TRBV6-5,few,TRBJ1-6,ASRGGTNSPLH
TRBD1,TRBV27,NA,TRBJ2-7,ASSLDRGPYEQY
NA,TRBV19,NA,TRBJ1-5,ASSVDNSNQPQH
NA,TRBV30,NA,TRBJ1-6,AWKSGDTSPLH
NA,TRBV2,NA,TRBJ2-7,ASSRSTGLLSYEQY
NA,TRBV19,NA,TRBJ2-6,ASSIEGAGANVLT
NA,TRBV28,NA,TRBJ2-7,ASSRVRGASYEQY
TRBD1,TRBV5-5,NA,TRBJ2-1,ASSRAGQGNEQF
TRBD2,TRBV27,NA,TRBJ2-5,ASGLGAGVGETQY
TRBD2,TRBV29-1,NA,TRBJ2-7,SVEVRPGLATSYEQY
NA,TRBV10-3,NA,TRBJ2-7,AISRTGSIAKGDEQY
TRBD1,TRBV25-1,NA,TRBJ1-2,ASSAGTAYGYT
TRBD1,TRBV7-8,NA,TRBJ2-5,ASSTKRDSPKETQY